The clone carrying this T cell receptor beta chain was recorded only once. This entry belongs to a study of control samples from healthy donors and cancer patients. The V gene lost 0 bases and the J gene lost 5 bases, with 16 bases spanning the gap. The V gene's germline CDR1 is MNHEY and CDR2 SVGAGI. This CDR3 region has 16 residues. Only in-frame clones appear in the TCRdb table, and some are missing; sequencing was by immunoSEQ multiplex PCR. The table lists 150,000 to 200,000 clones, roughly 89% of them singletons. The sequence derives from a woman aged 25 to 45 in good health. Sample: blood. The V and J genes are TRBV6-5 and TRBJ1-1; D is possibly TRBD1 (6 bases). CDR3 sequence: CASSYSSRGTGTEAFF. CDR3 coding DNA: TGTGCCAGCAGTTACTCGAGCAGGGGAACGGGAACTGAAGCTTTCTTT.